The 28 T cell receptor beta chains reported below all come from one sample, sequenced in a study of T-cell reconstitution after alpha-beta-depleted transplantation in children. The TCRbeta library incorporated unique molecular identifiers. A single record per CDR3 protein comes from TCRdb applying MiXCR to the PCR reads. The sample has around 700,000 distinct CDR3 sequences; about an eighth are singletons. The sample consisted of PBMCs, taken before TCRalphabeta/CD19-depleted stem cell transplant. The source of these receptors is a girl aged 2-15 years with congenital amegakaryocytic thrombocytopenia, due to receive a stem cell transplant.

This clonotype was seen only a few times. This rearrangement joins TRBV5-1 to TRBJ2-6; either TRBD1 or TRBD2 may fit D (5 bases each). The germline V and J ends were trimmed by 7 bases and 0 bases, with 11 bases remaining between them. CDR1 and CDR2 (germline): SGHRS, YFSETQ. The CDR3 spans 15 residues. The DNA for the CDR3 is TGCGCCAGCGGGGGTACTCCCTCTGGGGCCAACGTCCTGACTTTC. Amino acids: CASGGTPSGANVLTF.

This clonotype was observed a handful of times. V gene TRBV10-3 combines with J gene TRBJ2-7; D perhaps matches TRBD2 (6 bases). The V gene's germline CDR1 is ENHRY and CDR2 SYGVKD. The CDR3 spans 13 residues. Trimming stripped 6 bases from V and 9 bases from J, with 18 bases between. CDR3 residues: CAISSPYRDSQYF. In nucleotides, the CDR3 is TGTGCCATCAGCTCTCCCTACCGGGACTCGCAGTACTTC.

The table lists this clonotype with a few counts. The chain combines TRBV5-1 with TRBJ2-1; 9 bases map to TRBD1. J gave up 6 bases and V 4 bases, and 5 bases lay outside the gene matches. CDR3 size: 14 residues. Germline V gene data show CDR1 as SGHRS and CDR2 as YFSETQ. CDR3 DNA: TGCGCCAGCAGCACTCACAGGGGGCCCAATGAGCAGTTCTTC. Translation: CASSTHRGPNEQFF.

This clonotype was observed at least ten times. The rearrangement uses TRBV20-1 and TRBJ1-2, with D tentatively TRBD1 (5 bases). The CDR3 loop spans 16 amino acids. The germline CDR1 and CDR2 sequences are DFQATT and SNEGSKA (reference sequence). V was pared by 1 base and J by 8 bases, with 23 bases between. As DNA, the CDR3 is TGCAGTGCTAGAGCGGTTCAGACAGACGGATCTTACGGCTACACCTTC. Its translation is CSARAVQTDGSYGYTF.

This chain links TRBV5-1 with TRBJ2-1; D not resolved. The germline V gene has CDR1 SGHRS and CDR2 YFSETQ. Between the trimmed V and J ends, which lost 4 bases and 0 bases, there was a span of 8 bases. The CDR3 totals 14 residues. This chain's CDR3 is CASSPSNSYNEQFF. Here the CDR3 DNA reads TGCGCCAGCAGCCCGAGTAACTCCTACAATGAGCAGTTCTTC.

There are many counts of this clonotype. The chain has TRBV12-3 or TRBV12-4 and TRBJ2-5, with 7 positions matching TRBD2. V gave up 2 bases and J gave up 1 base; unmatched junction bases: 4. The CDR3 covers 15 residues. CDR3 in DNA: TGTGCCAGCAGTTTACCCTCTAGCGGCCAAGAGACCCAGTACTTC. Translation gives CASSLPSSGQETQYF.

Only a few counts were recorded for this clonotype. The chain employs TRBV12-3 or TRBV12-4 and TRBJ2-6; D not resolved. Trimming cost V 4 bases and J 3 bases, with 7 bases left between them. CDR3 length: 14 amino acids. CDR3 region: CASSWRHGANVLTF. As DNA, the CDR3 is TGTGCCAGCAGTTGGCGCCATGGGGCCAACGTCCTGACTTTC.

This clonotype was recorded a few times. V usage is TRBV4-1 and J usage is TRBJ2-7; TRBD1 aligns across 7 bases. The CDR3 covers 14 residues. Germline loops: CDR1 MGHRA, CDR2 YSYEKL. V lost 2 bases, J lost 6 bases, and 7 bases stayed unmatched. For the CDR3, the DNA is TGCGCCAGCAGCCAAAGACAGGGTGGGGGCGAGCAGTACTTC. Encoded protein: CASSQRQGGGEQYF.

Regarding this clonotype: This sequence may be a read error, since a much larger clone differs from it by one base. Here the CDR3 omits its conserved ending phenylalanine or tryptophan, so a read error is the likely source. The chain is built from TRBV10-3 and TRBJ2-1, with TRBD2 identical over 10 bases. CDR3 size: 13 residues. The germline gives CDR1 ENHRY, CDR2 SYGVKD. V was clipped by 9 bases and J by 5 bases; unmatched bases: 4. The CDR3 DNA follows: TGTGCCATTGGGACTAGCGAAAACAATGAGCAGTTCTCC. It specifies CAIGTSENNEQFS.

The V and J genes are TRBV4-1 and TRBJ2-2, with 11 bases that match TRBD2. Per germline, CDR1 MGHRA and CDR2 YSYEKL. This CDR3 has 18 amino acids. Germline trimming cut 4 bases from V and 3 bases from J; bases unmatched to any gene: 10. Written as DNA, the CDR3 is TGCGCCAGCAGCCCTCCCGCACGTAGCGGGAGGGACACCGGGGAGCTGTTTTTT. It codes for CASSPPARSGRDTGELFF.

This clonotype was seen at least ten times. The chain is built from TRBV20-1 and TRBJ2-3; 9 nucleotides line up with TRBD2. The CDR3 is 16 residues long. V was clipped by 5 bases and J by 1 base; unmatched bases: 10. Germline V gene sequence: CDR1 DFQATT, CDR2 SNEGSKA (reference sequence). The DNA of the CDR3 is TGCAGTGCTCTAGCGGGATCCGCGCCTCGCACAGATACGCAGTATTTT. Translating it yields CSALAGSAPRTDTQYF.

Many counts were recorded for this clonotype. The chain combines TRBV29-1 with TRBJ2-7; no firm D call. CDR1 is SQVTM, CDR2 ANQGSEA, per germline. V gave up 4 bases and J gave up 0 bases, with 10 bases separating them. This CDR3 comprises 13 residues. CDR3 region: CSVVTVGSYEQYF. The DNA of the CDR3 is TGCAGCGTTGTTACAGTTGGCTCCTACGAGCAGTACTTC.

This clonotype was seen repeatedly, ten times or more. The chain combines TRBV20-1 with TRBJ2-7, with a possible D match to TRBD1 (6 bases). The CDR3 is 15 residues long. Trimming left V 1 base short and J 6 bases short, with 19 bases between. CDR1 DFQATT and CDR2 SNEGSKA come from the germline V gene (reference sequence). This chain's CDR3 is CSARGRKGDTREQYF. The CDR3 coding sequence is TGCAGTGCTAGAGGCCGAAAAGGGGACACTCGCGAGCAGTACTTC.

The chain combines TRBV20-1 with TRBJ2-1; D remains ambiguous. The CDR3 spans 14 residues. V was cut by 6 bases and J by 0 bases, with 12 bases left in between. Germline V gene data show CDR1 as DFQATT and CDR2 as SNEGSKA (reference sequence). The CDR3 here is CSAPALSSYNEQFF. DNA for the CDR3: TGCAGTGCCCCGGCACTAAGCTCCTACAATGAGCAGTTCTTC.

In this sample, this clonotype turned up many times. The chain has TRBV29-1 and TRBJ2-1, with 11 bases that match TRBD2. V lost 7 bases, J lost 7 bases, and 12 bases stayed unmatched. The CDR3 covers 15 residues. Germline loops: CDR1 SQVTM, CDR2 ANQGSEA. The CDR3 nucleotides are TGCAGCGCAACTCCCCCACTAGCGGGAGCGAATGAGCAGTTCTTC. Protein: CSATPPLAGANEQFF.

Comments on this clonotype: The junction departs from the called germline gene at one end, perhaps through a read error. The chain joins TRBV2 to TRBJ2-1, with D perhaps TRBD2 (5 bases). The CDR3 is 13 residues long. Germline V gene sequence: CDR1 SNHLY, CDR2 FYNNEI. This chain's CDR3 is CASSELLGNEQLF. The CDR3 nucleotides are TGTGCCAGCAGTGAATTACTAGGGAATGAGCAGCTCTTC.

This clonotype came up many times. V usage is TRBV29-1 and J usage is TRBJ2-1; 9 positions match TRBD1. The CDR3 is 16 residues long. Germline V CDR1 and CDR2: SQVTM, ANQGSEA. Losses at the gene ends were 8 bases for V and 4 bases for J; bases not matched to a gene: 15. The DNA for the CDR3 is TGCAGCTCCACGGCCGGGGGGACAGGGTGGTACAATGAGCAGTTCTTC. Translation: CSSTAGGTGWYNEQFF.

In its sample, this clonotype was seen many times. The rearrangement links TRBV6-1 to TRBJ2-7; a possible D gene is TRBD2 (5 bases). V lost 5 bases and J lost 3, with 14 bases in between. The germline V gene encodes CDR1 MNHNS and CDR2 SASEGT. The CDR3 covers 14 residues. The CDR3 is CASSPLILGYEQYF. CDR3 sequence (DNA): TGTGCCAGCAGTCCGCTTATACTAGGCTACGAGCAGTACTTC.

The chain links TRBV15 to TRBJ2-1; 13 bases are shared with TRBD2. From germline, CDR1 is LNHNV and CDR2 YYDKDF (reference sequence). Trimming removed 1 base from V and 2 bases from J; junction bases left unmatched: 5. The CDR3 covers 18 residues. DNA of the CDR3: TGTGCCACCAGCAGAGTGCGGACTAGCGGGGGACCCTACAATGAGCAGTTCTTC. Protein: CATSRVRTSGGPYNEQFF.

The chain links TRBV16 to TRBJ2-7, with TRBD2 identical over 10 bases. The germline gives CDR1 KGHSY, CDR2 FQNENV. V gave up 5 bases and J gave up 3 bases; unmatched junction bases: 4. The length of the CDR3 is 14 residues. CDR3 coding DNA: TGTGCCAGCAGCGACCTAGCGGGGGACTACGAGCAGTACTTC. It encodes CASSDLAGDYEQYF.

This clonotype was found many times. The chain has TRBV10-3 and TRBJ2-5; D gene uncertain. Germline CDR1 and CDR2: ENHRY and SYGVKD. This CDR3 is built from 13 residues. The germline V and J ends were trimmed by 4 bases and 5 bases, with 11 bases remaining between them. In nucleotides, the CDR3 is TGTGCCATCAGTGGGCAATCGCGGGAGACCCAGTACTTC. Its translation is CAISGQSRETQYF.

Comments on this clonotype: The junction shows a germline mismatch at one end, possibly a read error. CDR3 amino acids: CAMGPGGSCEQYF. For the CDR3, the DNA is TGTGCCATGGGCCCCGGGGGCTCCTGCGAGCAGTACTTC. The chain links TRBV5-6 to TRBJ2-7; D is tentatively TRBD1 or TRBD2 (6 bases each). The CDR3 runs 13 residues. Germline CDR1 SGHDT, CDR2 YYEEEE.

Details on this clonotype: An end of the junction does not agree with germline; a read error may underlie this. V is TRBV5-1 and J is TRBJ2-3, with D possibly being TRBD2 (5 bases). The CDR3 is 14 amino acids. Germline CDR1 SGHRS, CDR2 YFSETQ. DNA of the CDR3: TGTGCCAGCAGCTTAGATCGGGGAGCAGATACGCAGTATTTT. Residues: CASSLDRGADTQYF.

The table lists this clonotype with a few counts. The V gene is TRBV5-1, the J gene TRBJ2-2; 8 bases are shared with TRBD2. This CDR3 has 16 amino acids. CDR1 and CDR2 (germline): SGHRS, YFSETQ. V dropped 4 bases and J dropped 3; count of bases not matched to a gene: 8. The CDR3 DNA is TGCGCCAGCAGCCCCCTCGGGGGGGCAGACACCGGGGAGCTGTTTTTT. Translating it yields CASSPLGGADTGELFF.

Many counts were recorded for this clonotype. The chain combines TRBV10-3 with TRBJ2-1; the D call may be TRBD1 or TRBD2 (5 bases each). The CDR3 consists of 13 residues. V was trimmed by 8 bases and J by 8 bases, leaving 16 bases between them. Germline V gives CDR1 ENHRY, CDR2 SYGVKD. In DNA form, the CDR3 reads TGTGCCATCTTGGGGGTGCGGACGGATGAGCAGTTCTTC. Translating it yields CAILGVRTDEQFF.

This clonotype was observed at least ten times. The chain couples TRBV12-3 or TRBV12-4 to TRBJ2-1, with 7 bases identical to TRBD1. V was pared by 8 bases and J by 9 bases, with 4 bases of the junction left unmatched. The CDR3 spans 11 residues. The CDR3 loop is CASRQGSEQFF. In DNA, the CDR3 is TGTGCCAGCCGACAGGGTTCTGAGCAGTTCTTC.

The CDR3 nucleotides read TGCAGTGCTAGAGATCTAGCCGGAGATACGCAGTATTTT. This translates into CSARDLAGDTQYF. The chain employs TRBV20-1 and TRBJ2-3, with D perhaps TRBD2 (5 bases). Trimming shortened V by 0 bases and J by 5 bases, and 9 bases separated the two germline ends. The CDR3 is 13 amino acids. The germline gives CDR1 DFQATT, CDR2 SNEGSKA (reference sequence).

The table lists this clonotype with many counts. CDR3 DNA: TGCAGTGCTAGTCAGCCTAGCATCTACAATGAGCAGTTCTTC. Its translation is CSASQPSIYNEQFF. The J gene is TRBJ2-1, the V gene TRBV20-1; possibly TRBD2 for D (5 bases). From germline, CDR1 is DFQATT and CDR2 SNEGSKA (reference sequence). The CDR3 runs to 14 residues. Trimming removed 3 bases from V and 3 bases from J, with 12 bases in between.